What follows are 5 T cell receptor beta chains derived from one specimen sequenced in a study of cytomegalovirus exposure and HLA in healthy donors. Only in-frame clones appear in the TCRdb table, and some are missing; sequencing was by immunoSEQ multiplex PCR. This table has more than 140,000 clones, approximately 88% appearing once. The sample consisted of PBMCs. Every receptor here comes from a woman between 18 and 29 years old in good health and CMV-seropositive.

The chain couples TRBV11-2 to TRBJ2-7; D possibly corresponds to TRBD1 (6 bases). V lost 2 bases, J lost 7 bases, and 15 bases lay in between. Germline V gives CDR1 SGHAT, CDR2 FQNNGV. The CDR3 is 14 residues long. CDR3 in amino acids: CASSLFSGAEEQYF. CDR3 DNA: TGTGCCAGCAGCTTATTCTCAGGGGCGGAGGAGCAGTACTTC. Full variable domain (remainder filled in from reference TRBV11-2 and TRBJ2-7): EAGVAQSPRYKIIEKRQSVAFWCNPISGHATLYWYQQILGQGPKLLIQFQNNGVVDDSQLPKDRFSAERLKGVDSTLKIQPAKLEDSAVYLCASSLFSGAEEQYFGPGTRLTVT.

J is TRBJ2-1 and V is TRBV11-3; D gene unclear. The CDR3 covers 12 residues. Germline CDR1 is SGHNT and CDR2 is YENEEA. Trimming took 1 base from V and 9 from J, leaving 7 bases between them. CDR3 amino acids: CASSLGRGEQFF. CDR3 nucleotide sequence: TGTGCCAGCAGCTTAGGAAGAGGTGAGCAGTTCTTC.

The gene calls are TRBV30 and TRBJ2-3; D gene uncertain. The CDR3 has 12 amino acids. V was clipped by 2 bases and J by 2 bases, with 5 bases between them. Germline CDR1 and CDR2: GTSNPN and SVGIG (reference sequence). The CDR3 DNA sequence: TGTGCCTGGAGTCAATTCACAGATACGCAGTATTTT. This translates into CAWSQFTDTQYF. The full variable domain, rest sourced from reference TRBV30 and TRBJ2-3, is SQTIHQWPATLVQPVGSPLSLECTVEGTSNPNLYWYRQAAGRGLQLLFYSVGIGQISSEVPQNLSASRPQDRQFILSSKKLLLSDSGFYLCAWSQFTDTQYFGPGTRLTVL.

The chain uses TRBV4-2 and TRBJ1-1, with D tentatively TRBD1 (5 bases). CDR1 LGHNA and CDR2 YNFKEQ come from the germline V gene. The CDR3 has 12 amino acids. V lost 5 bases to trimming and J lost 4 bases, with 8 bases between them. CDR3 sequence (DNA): TGTGCCAGCAGCGAAAGGGGCACTGAAGCTTTCTTT. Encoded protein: CASSERGTEAFF.

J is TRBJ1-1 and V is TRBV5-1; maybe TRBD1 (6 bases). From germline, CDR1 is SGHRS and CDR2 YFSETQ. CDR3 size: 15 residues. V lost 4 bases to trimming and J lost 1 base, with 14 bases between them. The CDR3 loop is CASSPPGHQNTEAFF. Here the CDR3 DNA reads TGCGCCAGCAGCCCTCCGGGACACCAGAACACTGAAGCTTTCTTT.